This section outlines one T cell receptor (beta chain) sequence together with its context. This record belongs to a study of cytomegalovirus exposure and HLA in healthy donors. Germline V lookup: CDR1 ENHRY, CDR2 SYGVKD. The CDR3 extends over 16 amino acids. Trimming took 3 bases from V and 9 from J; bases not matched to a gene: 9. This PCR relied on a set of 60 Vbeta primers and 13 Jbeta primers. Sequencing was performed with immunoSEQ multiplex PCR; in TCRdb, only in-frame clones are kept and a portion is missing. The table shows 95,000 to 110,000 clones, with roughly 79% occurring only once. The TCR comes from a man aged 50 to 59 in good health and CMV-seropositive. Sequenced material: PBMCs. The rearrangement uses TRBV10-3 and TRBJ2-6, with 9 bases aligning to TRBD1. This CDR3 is CAISDGQGSEGNVLTF. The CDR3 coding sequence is TGTGCCATCAGTGACGGACAGGGGTCTGAGGGCAACGTCCTGACTTTC.